The 25 T cell receptor beta chains reported below all come from one sample, sequenced in a study of blood T cell repertoires in COVID-19. Clones were sequenced by immunoSEQ multiplex PCR, and TCRdb holds only the in-frame ones, with some missing. The table shows roughly 220,000 clones, with 84% occurring only once. The sample was peripheral blood. The source is a woman aged 60-70 years who had recovered from COVID-19.

J is TRBJ1-3 and V is TRBV21-1; TRBD1 is the table's D call and was not checked against the DNA. TRBV21-1 is classified as a pseudogene. CDR3 length: 16 residues. CDR3 DNA sequence: TGTGCCAGCAGCGCGCGGACAGGGGAAGCTGGAAACACCATATATTTT. It yields the protein CASSARTGEAGNTIYF.

The chain couples TRBV25-1 to TRBJ2-3; perhaps TRBD2 as D (7 bases). The CDR3 extends over 14 amino acids. Germline CDR1 MGHDK, CDR2 SYGVNS. V dropped 8 bases and J dropped 3 bases, with 15 bases sitting between them. The CDR3 DNA sequence: TGTGCCAGCTCCGAGGCGGGGGCGACAGATACGCAGTATTTT. Translating gives CASSEAGATDTQYF.

This clone was recorded once. This chain connects TRBV7-9 to TRBJ1-6, with D perhaps matching TRBD1 (6 bases). Germline V CDR1 and CDR2: SEHNR, FQNEAQ (reference sequence). The CDR3 totals 17 residues. V lost 5 bases and J 7 bases, leaving 21 bases between the germline ends. The CDR3 region is CASSPSRQEMRNSPLHF. The CDR3 coding sequence is TGTGCCAGCAGCCCCTCTAGACAGGAGATGAGGAATTCACCCCTCCACTTT. Full variable domain (remainder filled in from reference TRBV7-9 and TRBJ1-6): DTGVSQNPRHKITKRGQNVTFRCDPISEHNRLYWYRQTLGQGPEFLTYFQNEAQLEKSRLLSDRFSAERPKGSFSTLEIQRTEQGDSAMYLCASSPSRQEMRNSPLHFGNGTRLTVT.

The rearrangement links TRBV4-3 to TRBJ2-1; 8 bases match TRBD1. Trimming cost V 0 bases and J 10 bases; bases outside gene matches: 8. Germline lookup yields CDR1 LGHNA and CDR2 YSLEER. The CDR3 spans 15 residues. The CDR3 DNA sequence: TGCGCCAGCAGCCAAGACGGGACAGGCGCCATAGAGCAGTTCTTC. It specifies CASSQDGTGAIEQFF.

The CDR3 spells CASRGLAGPNEQYF. The CDR3, as DNA: TGTGCCAGCAGGGGACTCGCAGGGCCCAACGAGCAGTACTTC. The chain links TRBV6-5 to TRBJ2-7; TRBD2 is a possible D gene (6 bases). The CDR3 totals 14 residues. The ends were cut back, 6 bases at V and 5 bases at J, with 17 bases in the middle. Germline lookup yields CDR1 MNHEY and CDR2 SVGAGI.

The DNA for the CDR3 is TGTGCCAGCAGTCCGGACAGGGCTGGGGCCAACGTCCTGACTTTC. It yields the protein CASSPDRAGANVLTF. The chain employs TRBV7-2 and TRBJ2-6; 8 bases agree with TRBD1. Germline V lookup: CDR1 SGHTA, CDR2 FQGNSA. This CDR3 is built from 15 residues. V trimming: 6 bases; J trimming: 2 bases; junction bases outside the gene matches: 3. The variable domain in full, with the rest retrieved from reference TRBV7-2 and TRBJ2-6, is GAGVSQSPSNKVTEKGKDVELRCDPISGHTALYWYRQSLGQGLEFLIYFQGNSAPDKSGLPSDRFSAERTGGSVSTLTIQRTQQEDSAVYLCASSPDRAGANVLTFGAGSRLTVL.

The V call is TRBV27, the J call TRBJ2-5; D may be TRBD1 (5 bases). The germline V gene has CDR1 MNHEY and CDR2 SMNVEV (reference sequence). The CDR3 spans 11 residues. V was shortened by 4 bases and J by 10 bases, with 10 bases between the two germline ends. This chain's CDR3 is CASSSPQGQYF. The CDR3 region has the DNA TGTGCCAGCAGTTCCCCCCAGGGCCAGTACTTC.

The chain links TRBV3-1 (or the pseudogene TRBV3-2) to TRBJ1-3, with unresolved D. The V end lost 0 bases, the J end lost 4 bases, and 10 bases lay between the germline ends. The germline V gene has CDR1 LGHDT and CDR2 YNNKEL (reference sequence). This CDR3 is 15 amino acids long. This CDR3 is CASSQDALGGNTIYF. The CDR3, as DNA: TGTGCCAGCAGCCAAGACGCCCTCGGGGGAAACACCATATATTTT.

The genes are TRBV6-2 or TRBV6-3 and TRBJ2-3; 8 bases match TRBD2. Germline CDR1 is MNHEY and CDR2 is SVGEGT. With V trimmed by 5 bases and J by 4 bases, 11 bases remained unmatched. The CDR3 extends over 16 amino acids. The CDR3 nucleotides are TGTGCCAGCAGTCAACTAGCGGATCTAGCGGCAGATACGCAGTATTTT. Translating it yields CASSQLADLAADTQYF.

This chain connects TRBV5-1 to TRBJ1-2; D remains unclear. V was pared by 0 bases and J by 3 bases, with 6 bases between. The CDR3 consists of 13 residues. Germline V lookup: CDR1 SGHRS, CDR2 YFSETQ. The CDR3 nucleotides are TGCGCCAGCAGCTTGGGCGGATACTATGGCTACACCTTC. The encoded protein is CASSLGGYYGYTF. The entire variable domain, with the rest obtained from reference TRBV5-1 and TRBJ1-2, is as follows: KAGVTQTPRYLIKTRGQQVTLSCSPISGHRSVSWYQQTPGQGLQFLFEYFSETQRNKGNFPGRFSGRQFSNSRSEMNVSTLELGDSALYLCASSLGGYYGYTFGSGTRLTVV.

In its sample, this clone was seen a few times. V gene TRBV7-8 combines with J gene TRBJ2-3; weak D call: TRBD2 (6 bases). V was clipped by 0 bases and J by 3 bases, with 10 bases between them. The CDR3 is 15 amino acids. Per the germline V gene, CDR1 is SGHVS and CDR2 is FQNEAQ. The CDR3 sequence is CASSLARRETDTQYF. The CDR3 bases are TGTGCCAGCAGCTTAGCTAGGCGGGAAACAGATACGCAGTATTTT.

The chain links TRBV5-1 to TRBJ2-3; 7 bases map to TRBD1. CDR3 length: 13 residues. Germline loops: CDR1 SGHRS, CDR2 YFSETQ. The V gene end was trimmed by 4 bases and the J gene end by 5 bases; junction bases not matched to a gene: 4. CDR3 coding DNA: TGCGCCAGCAGCACTAGGACAGGAGATACGCAGTATTTT. Protein sequence: CASSTRTGDTQYF.

This clone was seen a single time. The genes are TRBV27 and TRBJ2-7, with a tentative D call TRBD1 (5 bases). Germline-derived CDR1 and CDR2 are MNHEY and SMNVEV (reference sequence). V was cut by 3 bases and J by 5 bases, with 8 bases left in between. The CDR3 consists of 12 residues. CDR3 sequence: CASSFRGDEQYF. DNA for the CDR3: TGTGCCAGCAGTTTTAGGGGTGACGAGCAGTACTTC.

The chain recombines TRBV5-6 with TRBJ2-6; the D gene is possibly TRBD1 (5 bases). V dropped 1 base and J dropped 3 bases, with 14 bases sitting between them. The V gene's germline CDR1 is SGHDT and CDR2 YYEEEE. The CDR3 has 17 amino acids. CDR3 residues: CASSLYRQGLGANVLTF. The CDR3 region has the DNA TGTGCCAGCAGCTTGTATCGCCAGGGCCTTGGGGCCAACGTCCTGACTTTC.

The chain recombines TRBV30 with TRBJ1-6, with D uncertain. CDR1 and CDR2 (germline): GTSNPN, SVGIG (reference sequence). The CDR3 consists of 14 residues. V lost 0 bases and J lost 13, with 16 bases in between. The CDR3 spells CAWSVDHRGLPLHF. The CDR3, as DNA: TGTGCCTGGAGTGTAGATCACCGGGGTCTCCCCCTCCACTTT.

The chain employs TRBV18 and TRBJ2-3; D gene uncertain. V gave up 3 bases and J gave up 2 bases, with 3 bases separating them. The V gene's germline CDR1 is KGHSH and CDR2 LQKENI. The CDR3 extends over 12 amino acids. In nucleotides, the CDR3 is TGTGCCAGCTCACCGGCCACAGATACGCAGTATTTT. Translation gives CASSPATDTQYF.

This clone was detected only once. The chain recombines TRBV27 with TRBJ2-1, with 9 bases fitting TRBD2. With 2 bases clipped from V and 2 bases from J, the junction kept 4 bases outside the gene matches. The CDR3 runs to 16 residues. Germline lookup yields CDR1 MNHEY and CDR2 SMNVEV (reference sequence). The CDR3 is CASSLLAGPPYNEQFF. Here the CDR3 DNA reads TGTGCCAGCAGTTTACTAGCGGGGCCCCCCTACAATGAGCAGTTCTTC.

V gene TRBV7-8 combines with J gene TRBJ1-2; 9 bases line up with TRBD1. There are 16 residues in the CDR3. With 5 bases clipped from V and 1 base from J, the junction kept 8 bases outside the gene matches. Germline assignment: CDR1 SGHVS and CDR2 FQNEAQ. As DNA, the CDR3 is TGTGCCAGCAGCCGGGACAGGGTGGAGGTTAACTATGGCTACACCTTC. It translates to CASSRDRVEVNYGYTF.

This chain connects TRBV21-1 to TRBJ2-3; the table assigns TRBD1, which was not confirmed against the DNA. TRBV21-1 has pseudogene status. The CDR3 has 15 amino acids. The CDR3 sequence: CASCRGDRATDTQYF. The DNA of the CDR3 is TGTGCCAGCTGCCGAGGGGACAGGGCCACAGATACGCAGTATTTT.

V and J are TRBV19 and TRBJ2-5, with TRBD1 identical over 10 bases. CDR3 length: 15 residues. Germline-derived CDR1 and CDR2 are LNHDA and SQIVND (reference sequence). The ends lost 10 bases at V and 1 base at J; junction bases unmatched: 9. CDR3 bases: TGTGCCATTTCCCGGGGACAGGGGCCCCAAGAGACCCAGTACTTC. Translated: CAISRGQGPQETQYF.

The V and J genes are TRBV5-1 and TRBJ1-3; D not certain. CDR1 and CDR2 from the germline V gene are SGHRS and YFSETQ. The CDR3 is 15 amino acids. V lost 5 bases and J lost 1, with 13 bases in between. The CDR3 sequence: CASRPSSVSGNTIYF. CDR3 DNA: TGCGCCAGCAGACCCTCAAGCGTATCTGGAAACACCATATATTTT.

The V and J genes are TRBV5-6 and TRBJ1-5; 7 bases are shared with TRBD1. Germline V gene data show CDR1 as SGHDT and CDR2 as YYEEEE. Trimming at V came to 0 bases and at J to 5 bases, leaving 8 bases not matched to a gene. CDR3 length: 16 amino acids. The CDR3 sequence: CASSLGSGGFDQPQHF. The CDR3 DNA reads as TGTGCCAGCAGCTTGGGGTCAGGGGGTTTCGATCAGCCCCAGCATTTT.

The J gene is TRBJ2-2, the V gene TRBV10-2; D unresolved. CDR1 is WSHSY and CDR2 is SAAADI in the germline V gene. CDR3 size: 15 residues. The germline V and J ends were trimmed by 3 bases and 7 bases, with 15 bases remaining between them. As DNA, the CDR3 is TGCGCCAGCAGTGAACTCAAGGAGTTGGGCGGGGAGCTGTTTTTT. This sequence encodes CASSELKELGGELFF.

The chain carries TRBV4-2 and TRBJ1-3, with 7 nucleotides matching TRBD1. Germline CDR1 reads LGHNA; CDR2 reads YNFKEQ. J gave up 5 bases and V 1 base, and 2 bases lay outside the gene matches. CDR3 length: 14 amino acids. This chain's CDR3 is CASSQVGQRNTIYF. DNA for the CDR3: TGTGCCAGCAGCCAAGTGGGACAGCGAAACACCATATATTTT.

This chain connects TRBV5-4 to TRBJ1-1, with a weak D call TRBD1 (5 bases). Germline V gives CDR1 SGHNT, CDR2 YYREEE (reference sequence). V gave up 4 bases and J gave up 1 base, with 14 bases separating them. This CDR3 has 15 residues. CDR3: CASSLGGTTNTEAFF. The CDR3, as DNA: TGTGCCAGCAGCCTTGGGGGGACTACGAACACTGAAGCTTTCTTT.